Below are 7 T cell receptor beta chains sequenced from a single sample in a study of blood T cell repertoires in COVID-19. The repertoire was sequenced with immunoSEQ multiplex PCR; TCRdb's copy has only in-frame clones and lacks some. Among fewer than 450,000 clones, more than 75% were seen once, and the ten largest hold over 0.8%. The specimen was PBMCs or T cells enriched from blood (not recorded which). The origin of the receptors is a woman in her twenties or thirties who had recovered from COVID-19.

This chain links TRBV6-6 with TRBJ1-2; a possible D gene is TRBD1 (5 bases). Deletions cut 5 bases from V and 3 bases from J, with 22 bases between. CDR3 length: 17 amino acids. The V gene's germline CDR1 is MNHNY and CDR2 SVGAGI (reference sequence). CDR3: CASSPLLGGIQDYGYTF. The DNA for the CDR3 is TGTGCCAGCAGTCCCCTCCTCGGGGGTATCCAAGACTATGGCTACACCTTC.

The V gene is TRBV7-8, the J gene TRBJ2-1; D is undetermined. Germline CDR1 and CDR2: SGHVS and FQNEAQ. This CDR3 is built from 16 residues. Deletions cut 7 bases from V and 2 bases from J, with 18 bases between. CDR3 DNA sequence: TGTGCCAGCACCCTTAACCCGACAAACGCCTACAATGAGCAGTTCTTC. The encoded protein is CASTLNPTNAYNEQFF.

The chain has TRBV14 and TRBJ2-3; D gene uncertain. Germline loops: CDR1 SGHDN, CDR2 FVKESK. The CDR3 spans 15 residues. Trimming cost V 0 bases and J 2 bases, with 9 bases left between them. The CDR3 region is CASSQDGQPTDTQYF. CDR3 coding DNA: TGTGCCAGCAGCCAAGATGGGCAGCCCACAGATACGCAGTATTTT.

The chain employs TRBV20-1 and TRBJ1-2; the match to TRBD1 covers 8 bases. Germline CDR1 and CDR2: DFQATT and SNEGSKA (reference sequence). V shed 5 bases, J shed 5 bases, and the junction held 13 bases outside the gene matches. The CDR3 is 15 residues long. CDR3 amino acids: CSARGQGGSRYGYTF. Here the CDR3 DNA reads TGCAGTGCTCGTGGACAGGGTGGGAGTAGGTATGGCTACACCTTC.

The rearrangement uses TRBV11-3 and TRBJ2-7, with 10 positions matching TRBD1. CDR1 is SGHNT and CDR2 is YENEEA in the germline V gene. The J segment lost 3 bases and the V segment lost 4 bases, leaving 6 bases of the junction unmatched. The CDR3 spans 15 residues. This CDR3 is CASSSGTGAIYEQYF. CDR3 nucleotide sequence: TGTGCCAGCAGCTCGGGGACAGGGGCTATCTACGAGCAGTACTTC.

CDR3 DNA: TGTGCCAGCAGGGTAGATCAGGGGGAATGGCTCCAGCATTTT. The encoded protein is CASRVDQGEWLQHF. The chain has TRBV28 and TRBJ1-5; 7 nucleotides match TRBD1. CDR1 MDHEN and CDR2 SYDVKM come from the germline V gene. The J segment lost 12 bases and the V segment lost 6 bases, leaving 14 bases of the junction unmatched. The length of the CDR3 is 14 residues. Based on the CDR3 plus reference TRBV28 and TRBJ1-5, the full variable domain is DVKVTQSSRYLVKRTGEKVFLECVQDMDHENMFWYRQDPGLGLRLIYFSYDVKMKEKGDIPEGYSVSREKKERFSLILESASTNQTSMYLCASRVDQGEWLQHFGDGTRLSIL.

This sequence joins TRBV6-5 and TRBJ2-2; TRBD2 agrees at 8 bases. The ends lost 4 bases at V and 5 bases at J; junction bases unmatched: 9. The length of the CDR3 is 16 residues. CDR1 is MNHEY and CDR2 is SVGAGI in the germline V gene. The CDR3 DNA reads TGTGCCAGCAGTTCGCGTAGCGGGGTGGGGACCGGGGAGCTGTTTTTT. It yields the protein CASSSRSGVGTGELFF.